This T cell receptor (beta chain) was captured by sequencing in a study of T cell repertoires in cytomegalovirus infection. Study in general: Recently described HLA-C-restricted plus well-studied HLA-B-restricted CMV epitopes were used. It was the public TCR beta signatures that indicated both CMV infection and matching HLA type. Study-level findings and limits: Pooled public TCR beta family frequency picked out CMV carriers with the relevant HLA.

The CDR3 is 15 amino acids. CDR1 MNHEY and CDR2 SVGAGI come from the germline V gene. The V segment lost 5 bases and the J segment 0 bases; nucleotides outside the gene matches: 5. MiXCR, run by TCRdb on the reads, gives a single entry per CDR3 protein. The table includes some 800,000 distinct CDR3 sequences, almost 30% detected once. This clonotype was seen a few times. Its matching antigen is unknown. The source is a human donor in good health (CMV status not recorded). Some clones in this sample may be carry-over from other donors' samples. The chain is built from TRBV6-5 and TRBJ2-3; TRBD1 agrees at 7 bases. The sample consisted of cultured CD8+ T cells from PBMCs, taken from culture after CMV antigen stimulation. The CDR3 region has the DNA TGTGCCAGCAGTCAGTGGACAGGCAGCACAGATACGCAGTATTTT. This gives the protein CASSQWTGSTDTQYF.